This T cell receptor beta chain was sequenced during a study of T cells in Graves' hyperthyroidism and ophthalmopathy. Across the study: Peripheral blood was collected at initial diagnosis, before any treatment.

Among the patients, aged 18 to 65, hyperthyroidism was newly diagnosed and had lasted under 2 months. The source of the PBMCs was around 9 ml of fresh peripheral blood. Amplification targeted TCR beta CDR3 regions from RNA transcripts. Primed by the HTBI set, a first-round RT-PCR was run on the TCR CDR3. Each CDR3 protein gets one entry after TCRdb re-called the multiplex PCR reads with MiXCR. The sample has a few hundred thousand distinct CDR3 sequences; 17% are singletons. V lost 1 base and J 7 bases, leaving 11 bases between the germline ends. Germline V CDR1 and CDR2: LNHNV, YYDKDF (reference sequence). The CDR3 spans 14 residues.

Input material: blood. The TCR originated in a woman between 50 and 59 years old with Graves' hyperthyroidism. The chain has TRBV15 and TRBJ2-1; D is ambiguous. The CDR3 reads CATSRGAPGNEQFF. The CDR3 coding sequence is TGTGCCACCAGCAGAGGGGCGCCTGGAAATGAGCAGTTCTTC.